This T cell receptor beta chain was identified during a study of blood T cell repertoires in COVID-19. Germline V gene data show CDR1 as SGDLS and CDR2 as YYNGEE. The CDR3 loop spans 13 amino acids. Losses at the gene ends were 5 bases for V and 5 bases for J; bases not matched to a gene: 6. TCRdb keeps only in-frame clones here, not all; method: immunoSEQ multiplex PCR. The data hold roughly 200,000 clones, with around 90% observed a single time. Source material: peripheral blood. The sequence derives from a man between 50 and 59 years old with acute or convalescent COVID-19. This rearrangement joins TRBV9 to TRBJ1-1, with 7 bases that match TRBD1. This chain's CDR3 is CASSGYRGTEAFF. DNA of the CDR3: TGTGCCAGCAGTGGATACAGGGGAACTGAAGCTTTCTTT.